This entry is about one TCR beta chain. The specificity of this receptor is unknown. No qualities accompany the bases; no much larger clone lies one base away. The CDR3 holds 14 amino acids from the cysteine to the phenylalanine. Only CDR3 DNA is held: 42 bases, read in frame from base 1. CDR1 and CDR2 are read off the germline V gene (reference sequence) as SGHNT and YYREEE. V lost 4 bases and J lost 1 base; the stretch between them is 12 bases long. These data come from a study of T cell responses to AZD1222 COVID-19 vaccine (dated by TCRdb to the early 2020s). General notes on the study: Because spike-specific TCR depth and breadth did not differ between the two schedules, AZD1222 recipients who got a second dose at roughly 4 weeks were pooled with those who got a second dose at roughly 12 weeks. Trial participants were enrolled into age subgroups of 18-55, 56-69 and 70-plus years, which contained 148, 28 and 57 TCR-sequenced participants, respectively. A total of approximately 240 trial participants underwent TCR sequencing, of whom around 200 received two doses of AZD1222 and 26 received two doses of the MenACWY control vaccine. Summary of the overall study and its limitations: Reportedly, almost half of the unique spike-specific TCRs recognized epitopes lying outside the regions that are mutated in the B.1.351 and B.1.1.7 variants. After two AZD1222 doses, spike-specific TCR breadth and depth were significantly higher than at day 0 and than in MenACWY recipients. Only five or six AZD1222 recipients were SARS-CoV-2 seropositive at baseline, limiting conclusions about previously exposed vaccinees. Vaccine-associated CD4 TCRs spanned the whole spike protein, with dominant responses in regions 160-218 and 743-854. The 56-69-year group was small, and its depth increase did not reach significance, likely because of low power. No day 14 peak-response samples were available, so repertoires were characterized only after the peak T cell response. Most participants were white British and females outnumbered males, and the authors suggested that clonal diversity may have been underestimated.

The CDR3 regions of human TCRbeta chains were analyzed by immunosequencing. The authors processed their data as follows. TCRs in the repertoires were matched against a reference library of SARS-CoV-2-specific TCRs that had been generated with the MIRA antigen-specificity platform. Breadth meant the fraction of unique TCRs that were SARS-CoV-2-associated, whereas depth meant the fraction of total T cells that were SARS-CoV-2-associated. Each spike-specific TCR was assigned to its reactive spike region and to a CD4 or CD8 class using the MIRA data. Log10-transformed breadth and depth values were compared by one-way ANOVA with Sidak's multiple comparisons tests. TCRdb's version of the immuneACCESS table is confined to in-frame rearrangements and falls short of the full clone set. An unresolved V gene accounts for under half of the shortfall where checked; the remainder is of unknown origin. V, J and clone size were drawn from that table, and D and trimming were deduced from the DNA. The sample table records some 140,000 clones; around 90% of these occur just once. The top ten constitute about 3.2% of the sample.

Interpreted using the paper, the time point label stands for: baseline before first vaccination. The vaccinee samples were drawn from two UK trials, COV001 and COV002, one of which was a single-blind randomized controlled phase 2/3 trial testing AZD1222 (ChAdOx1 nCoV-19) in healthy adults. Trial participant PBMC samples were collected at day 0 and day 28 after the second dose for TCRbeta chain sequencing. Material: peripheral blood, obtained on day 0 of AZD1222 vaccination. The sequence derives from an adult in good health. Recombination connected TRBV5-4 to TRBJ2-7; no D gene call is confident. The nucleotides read TGTGCCAGCAGCCCTAATGTGGGGTCCTACGAGCAGTACTTC. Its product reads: CASSPNVGSYEQYF.